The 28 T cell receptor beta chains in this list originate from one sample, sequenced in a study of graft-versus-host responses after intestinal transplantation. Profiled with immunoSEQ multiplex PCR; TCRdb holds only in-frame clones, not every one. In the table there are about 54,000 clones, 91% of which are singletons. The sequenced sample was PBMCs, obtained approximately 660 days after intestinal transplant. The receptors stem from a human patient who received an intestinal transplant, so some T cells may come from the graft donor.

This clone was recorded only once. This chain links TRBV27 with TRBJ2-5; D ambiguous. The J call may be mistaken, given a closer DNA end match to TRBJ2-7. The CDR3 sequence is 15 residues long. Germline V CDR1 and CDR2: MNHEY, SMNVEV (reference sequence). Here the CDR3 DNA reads TGTGCCACCAAAATGACGGCTTCAAGCTCCTACGAGCAGTACTTC. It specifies CATKMTASSSYEQYF.

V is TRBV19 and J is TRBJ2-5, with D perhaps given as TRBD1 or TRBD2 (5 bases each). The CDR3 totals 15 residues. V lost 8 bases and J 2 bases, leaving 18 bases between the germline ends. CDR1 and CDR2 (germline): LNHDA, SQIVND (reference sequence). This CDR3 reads CASSIPGAVQETQYF. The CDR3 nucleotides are TGTGCCAGTTCAATACCCGGGGCCGTTCAAGAGACCCAGTACTTC. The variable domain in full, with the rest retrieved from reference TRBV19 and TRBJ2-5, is DGGITQSPKYLFRKEGQNVTLSCEQNLNHDAMYWYRQDPGQGLRLIYYSQIVNDFQKGDIAEGYSVSREKKESFPLTVTSAQKNPTAFYLCASSIPGAVQETQYFGPGTRLLVL.

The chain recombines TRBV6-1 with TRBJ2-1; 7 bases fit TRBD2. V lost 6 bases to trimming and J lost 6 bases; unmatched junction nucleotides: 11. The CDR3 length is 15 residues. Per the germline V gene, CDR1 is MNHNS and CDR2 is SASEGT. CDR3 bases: TGTGCCAGCAGGGAGAAAGTGGGGGGGATCAATGAGCAGTTCTTC. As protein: CASREKVGGINEQFF.

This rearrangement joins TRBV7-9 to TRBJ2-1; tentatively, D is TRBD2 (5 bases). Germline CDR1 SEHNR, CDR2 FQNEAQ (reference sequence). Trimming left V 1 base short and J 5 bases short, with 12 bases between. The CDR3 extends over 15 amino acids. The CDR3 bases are TGTGCCAGCAGCTTAGAACCAGCGGTAAACAATGAGCAGTTCTTC. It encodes CASSLEPAVNNEQFF.

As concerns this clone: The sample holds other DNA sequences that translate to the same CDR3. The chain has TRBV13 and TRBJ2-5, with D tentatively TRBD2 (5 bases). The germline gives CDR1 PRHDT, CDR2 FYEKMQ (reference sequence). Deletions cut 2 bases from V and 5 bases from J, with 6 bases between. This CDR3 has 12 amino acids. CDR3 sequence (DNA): TGTGCCAGCAGCTTAAGGAGGGAGACCCAGTACTTC. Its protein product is CASSLRRETQYF. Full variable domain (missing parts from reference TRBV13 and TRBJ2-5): AAGVIQSPRHLIKEKRETATLKCYPIPRHDTVYWYQQGPGQDPQFLISFYEKMQSDKGSIPDRFSAQQFSDYHSELNMSSLELGDSALYFCASSLRRETQYFGPGTRLLVL.

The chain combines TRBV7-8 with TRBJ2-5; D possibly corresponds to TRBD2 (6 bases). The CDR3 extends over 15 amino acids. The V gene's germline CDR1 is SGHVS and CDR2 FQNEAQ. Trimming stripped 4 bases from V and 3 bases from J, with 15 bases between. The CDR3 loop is CASSSRRGLKETQYF. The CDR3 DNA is TGTGCCAGCAGCTCCCGACGGGGGTTGAAAGAGACCCAGTACTTC.

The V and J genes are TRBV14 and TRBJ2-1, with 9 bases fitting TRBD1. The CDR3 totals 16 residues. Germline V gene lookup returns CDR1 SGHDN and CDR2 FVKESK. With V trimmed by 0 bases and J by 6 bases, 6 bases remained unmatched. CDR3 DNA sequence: TGTGCCAGCAGCCAAGAGGGGACAGGGTACGTCAATGAGCAGTTCTTC. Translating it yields CASSQEGTGYVNEQFF.

As DNA, the CDR3 is TGTGCCAGCAGTTCCGGGGGCGAAGAGACCCAGTACTTC. Its translation is CASSSGGEETQYF. The chain couples TRBV27 to TRBJ2-5; D is perhaps TRBD1 or TRBD2 (6 bases each). Looked up from germline, CDR1 is MNHEY and CDR2 is SMNVEV (reference sequence). CDR3 length: 13 residues. With 4 bases removed from V and 3 bases from J, the gap between germline ends came to 9 bases.

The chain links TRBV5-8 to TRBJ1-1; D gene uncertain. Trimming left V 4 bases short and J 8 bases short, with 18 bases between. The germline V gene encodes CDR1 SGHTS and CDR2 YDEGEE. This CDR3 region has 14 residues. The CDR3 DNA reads TGTGCCAGCAGCCCGACACAGCCGATGGAGGAAGCTTTCTTT. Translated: CASSPTQPMEEAFF. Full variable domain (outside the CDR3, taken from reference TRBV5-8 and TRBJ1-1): EAGVTQSPTHLIKTRGQQATLRCSPISGHTSVYWYQQALGLGLQFLLWYDEGEERNRGNFPPRFSGRQFPNYSSELNVNALELEDSALYLCASSPTQPMEEAFFGQGTRLTVV.

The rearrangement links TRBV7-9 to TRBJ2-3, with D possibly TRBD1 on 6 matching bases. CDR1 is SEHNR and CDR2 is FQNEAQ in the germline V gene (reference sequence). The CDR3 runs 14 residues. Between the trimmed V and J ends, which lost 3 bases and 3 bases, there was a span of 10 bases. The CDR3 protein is CASSLFQGTDTQYF. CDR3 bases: TGTGCCAGCAGCTTGTTTCAGGGGACAGATACGCAGTATTTT.

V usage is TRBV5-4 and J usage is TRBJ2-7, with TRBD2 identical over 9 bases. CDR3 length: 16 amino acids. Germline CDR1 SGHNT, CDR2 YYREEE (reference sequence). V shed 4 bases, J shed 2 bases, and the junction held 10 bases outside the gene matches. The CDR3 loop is CASSPGLQRGAYEQYF. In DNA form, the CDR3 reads TGTGCCAGCAGCCCGGGGCTCCAGCGGGGGGCCTACGAGCAGTACTTC.

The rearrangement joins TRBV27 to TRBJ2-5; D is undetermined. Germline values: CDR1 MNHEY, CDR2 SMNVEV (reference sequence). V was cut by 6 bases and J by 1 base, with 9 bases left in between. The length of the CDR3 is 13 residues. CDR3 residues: CASRGPPQETQYF. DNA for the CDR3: TGTGCCAGCAGAGGGCCTCCCCAAGAGACCCAGTACTTC.

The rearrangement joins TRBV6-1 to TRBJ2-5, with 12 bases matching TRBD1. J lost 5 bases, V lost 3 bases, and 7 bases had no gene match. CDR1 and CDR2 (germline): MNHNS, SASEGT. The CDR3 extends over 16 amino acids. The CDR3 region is CASSEGQGAIAETQYF. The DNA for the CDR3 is TGTGCCAGCAGTGAGGGACAGGGGGCTATCGCGGAGACCCAGTACTTC.

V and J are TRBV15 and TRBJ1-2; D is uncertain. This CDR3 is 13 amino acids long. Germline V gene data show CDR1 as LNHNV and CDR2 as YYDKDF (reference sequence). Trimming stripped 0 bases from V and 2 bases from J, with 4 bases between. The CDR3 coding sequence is TGTGCCACCAGCAGAGACCGCAACTATGGCTACACCTTC. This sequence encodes CATSRDRNYGYTF.

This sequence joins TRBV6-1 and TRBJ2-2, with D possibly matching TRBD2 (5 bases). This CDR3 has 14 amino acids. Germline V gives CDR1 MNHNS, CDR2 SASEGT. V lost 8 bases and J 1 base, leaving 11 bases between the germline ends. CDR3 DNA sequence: TGTGCCAGCGCCCGGACTCTGAACACCGGGGAGCTGTTTTTT. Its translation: CASARTLNTGELFF.

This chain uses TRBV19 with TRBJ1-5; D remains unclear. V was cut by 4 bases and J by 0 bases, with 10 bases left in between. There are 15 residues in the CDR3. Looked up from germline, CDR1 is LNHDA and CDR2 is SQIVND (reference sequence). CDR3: CASSRMHSSNQPQHF. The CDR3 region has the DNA TGTGCCAGTAGTAGGATGCACTCTAGCAATCAGCCCCAGCATTTT.

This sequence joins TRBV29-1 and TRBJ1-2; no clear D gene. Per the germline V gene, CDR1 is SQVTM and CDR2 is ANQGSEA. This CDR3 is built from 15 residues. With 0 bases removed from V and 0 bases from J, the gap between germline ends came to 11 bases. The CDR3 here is CSVEEWLSTNYGYTF. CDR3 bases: TGCAGCGTTGAAGAATGGCTTTCCACTAACTATGGCTACACCTTC.

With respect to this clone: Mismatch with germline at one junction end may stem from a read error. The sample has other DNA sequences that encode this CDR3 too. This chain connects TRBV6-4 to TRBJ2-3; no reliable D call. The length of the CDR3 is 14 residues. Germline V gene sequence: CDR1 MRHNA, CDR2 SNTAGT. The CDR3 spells CASSAELGTDTQYF. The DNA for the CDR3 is TGTGCCAGTAGTGCCGAACTTGGCACAGATACGCAGTATTTT.

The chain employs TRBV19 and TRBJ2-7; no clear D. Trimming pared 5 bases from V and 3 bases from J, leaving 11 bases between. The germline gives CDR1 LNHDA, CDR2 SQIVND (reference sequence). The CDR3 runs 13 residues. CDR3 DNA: TGTGCCAGTAGTCGGCACGGCGACTACGAGCAGTACTTC. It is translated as CASSRHGDYEQYF.

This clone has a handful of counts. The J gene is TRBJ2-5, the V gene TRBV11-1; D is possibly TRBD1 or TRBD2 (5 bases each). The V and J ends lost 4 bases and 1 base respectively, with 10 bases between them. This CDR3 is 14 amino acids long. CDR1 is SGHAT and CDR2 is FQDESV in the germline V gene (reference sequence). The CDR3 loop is CASSSGPTQETQYF. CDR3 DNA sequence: TGTGCCAGCAGCTCGGGACCGACCCAAGAGACCCAGTACTTC.

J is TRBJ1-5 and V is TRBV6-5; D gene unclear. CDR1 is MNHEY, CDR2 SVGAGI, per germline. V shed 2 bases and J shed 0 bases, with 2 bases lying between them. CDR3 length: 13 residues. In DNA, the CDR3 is TGTGCCAGCAGTTACGATAGCAATCAGCCCCAGCATTTT. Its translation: CASSYDSNQPQHF.

The CDR3 here is CASSGTTTGNTIYF. Written as DNA, the CDR3 is TGTGCCAGCAGTGGGACTACAACTGGAAACACCATATATTTT. The gene calls are TRBV2 and TRBJ1-3, with D uncertain. The germline CDR1 and CDR2 sequences are SNHLY and FYNNEI. V was clipped by 4 bases and J by 2 bases, with 9 bases between them. This CDR3 has 14 residues.

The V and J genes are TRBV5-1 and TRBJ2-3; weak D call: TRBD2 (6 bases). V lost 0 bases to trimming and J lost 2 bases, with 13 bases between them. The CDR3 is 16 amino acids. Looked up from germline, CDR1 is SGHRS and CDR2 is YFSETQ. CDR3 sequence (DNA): TGCGCCAGCAGCTTGGAGGCGGGGCCCCCCACAGATACGCAGTATTTT. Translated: CASSLEAGPPTDTQYF.

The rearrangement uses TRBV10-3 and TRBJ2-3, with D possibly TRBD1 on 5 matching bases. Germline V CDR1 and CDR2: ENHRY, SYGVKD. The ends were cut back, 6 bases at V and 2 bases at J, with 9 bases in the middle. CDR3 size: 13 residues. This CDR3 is CAIRTAYTDTQYF. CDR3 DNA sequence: TGTGCCATCAGGACAGCTTACACAGATACGCAGTATTTT.

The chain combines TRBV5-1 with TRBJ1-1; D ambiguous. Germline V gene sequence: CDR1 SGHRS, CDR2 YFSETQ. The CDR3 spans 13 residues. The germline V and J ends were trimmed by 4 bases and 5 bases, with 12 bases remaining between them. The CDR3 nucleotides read TGCGCCAGCAGCCGTGTGGGGATAACTGAAGCTTTCTTT. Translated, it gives CASSRVGITEAFF.

The CDR3 here is CAIGGQETQYF. CDR3 bases: TGTGCCATAGGGGGGCAAGAGACCCAGTACTTC. The chain joins TRBV10-3 to TRBJ2-5; D is possibly TRBD1 or TRBD2 (6 bases each). V dropped 9 bases and J dropped 2 bases, with 7 bases sitting between them. The germline V gene has CDR1 ENHRY and CDR2 SYGVKD. This CDR3 region has 11 residues.

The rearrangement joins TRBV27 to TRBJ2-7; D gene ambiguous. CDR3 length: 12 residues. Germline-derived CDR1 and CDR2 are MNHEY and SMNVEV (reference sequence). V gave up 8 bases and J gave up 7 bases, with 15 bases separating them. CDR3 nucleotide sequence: TGTGCCAGCGCCCCCGCCGGGTTGGAGCAGTACTTC. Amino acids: CASAPAGLEQYF.

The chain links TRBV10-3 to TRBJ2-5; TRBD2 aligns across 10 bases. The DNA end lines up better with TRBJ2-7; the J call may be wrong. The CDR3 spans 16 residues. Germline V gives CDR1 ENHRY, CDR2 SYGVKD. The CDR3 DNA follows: TGTGCCATCAGTGAGCCAGCGGGGGGGCATCCGTACGAGCAGTACTTC. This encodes CAISEPAGGHPYEQYF.